This entry concerns a single T cell receptor (beta chain). Its antigen specificity is not known. Base qualities are missing; no much larger clone stands one base away. The data originate from a study of cytotoxic CD8 clonotypes in ibrutinib-treated CLL (dated by TCRdb to 2020 to 2022). About the full investigation: The cohort included roughly 15 treatment-naive and approximately twelve relapsed/refractory patients; roughly 17 were IGHV unmutated. An average of about 250,000 productive templates and about 100,000 productive rearrangements was obtained per sample. Response samples were taken after a median of approximately eleven months on treatment, ranging from roughly 6 to 36 months. Cryopreserved peripheral blood mononuclear cells were collected before treatment, at response, and at either disease progression or sustained remission. Partial responses were observed in some 24 patients and complete responses in 2; after a median follow-up of around 68 months, remission was maintained in 14 patients and progression was observed in some twelve. Longitudinal samples were obtainable from about 30% of the roughly 90 participants in the trial. Study-level results and caveats: Sustained-remission and progressing patients did not have matched sampling times, and lymph node repertoires were not examined. Baseline clonality was found to be higher than that of age-matched healthy donors and was strongly correlated with circulating CD8+ T-cell counts. At ibrutinib response clonality went up, during sustained remission it held steady, and at progression it dropped back toward baseline. Public clonotypes were rare and either shrank or stayed stable during treatment, and the rise in clonality at ibrutinib response reflected expansion of private clonotypes.

The goal of deep resolution MiSeq sequencing was a depth between 1 in 1 million and 1 in 200,000 T cells, and coverage averaged 10x per clonotype. The immunoSEQ hsTCRB Kit was used to generate TCR beta libraries. In the authors' own workflow: ImmunoSEQ Data Assistant and ImmunoSEQ Analyzer were used for data analysis, and V, D and J genes were assigned according to IMGT definitions. Clonality, with values ranging from 0 to 1, was calculated as one minus the normalized Shannon entropy of productive rearrangement frequencies. Only overrepresented clonotypes making up at least 0.05% of each patient's repertoire were included in the public clonotype analysis. About a dozen repertoires from age-matched healthy donors, obtained from immuneACCESS, served as clonality controls. TCRdb retrieved this table from immuneACCESS and kept in-frame rearrangements only. Not all clones are present; in checked studies, unresolved V genes account for under half, and no reason is known for the remainder. V, J and clone size are taken as reported in that table, and D and trimming were inferred from the DNA itself. The sample table lists about 310,000 clones, approximately 80% of them with a count of one. Over 5% of the sample is taken by the ten largest.

CDR3 length: 16 amino acids, cysteine to phenylalanine. Only the CDR3 part of the read is kept: 48 bases, read in frame from the first base. Trimming leaves V shorter by 4 bases and J shorter by 7 bases, with the junction holding 12 bases beyond the gene matches. Taken from the germline V gene, the CDR1 and CDR2 loops are SGHDT and YYEEEE. For TCR beta library preparation, roughly 2 micrograms of genomic DNA was extracted from cryopreserved PBMCs. Longitudinal blood samples from CLL patients receiving ibrutinib monotherapy were subjected to high-throughput TCR beta sequencing. The patients took part in an open-label, single-center phase 2 trial of ibrutinib monotherapy.

The sequenced sample was PBMCs, obtained before ibrutinib treatment. This receptor was identified in a human donor with chronic lymphocytic leukemia. The rearrangement joined TRBV5-6 to TRBJ1-4; 8 of the junction bases match TRBD1. CDR3 sequence: CASSPNPDRVPEKLFF. The nucleotide sequence reads TGTGCCAGCAGCCCAAACCCGGACAGGGTCCCTGAAAAACTGTTTTTT.